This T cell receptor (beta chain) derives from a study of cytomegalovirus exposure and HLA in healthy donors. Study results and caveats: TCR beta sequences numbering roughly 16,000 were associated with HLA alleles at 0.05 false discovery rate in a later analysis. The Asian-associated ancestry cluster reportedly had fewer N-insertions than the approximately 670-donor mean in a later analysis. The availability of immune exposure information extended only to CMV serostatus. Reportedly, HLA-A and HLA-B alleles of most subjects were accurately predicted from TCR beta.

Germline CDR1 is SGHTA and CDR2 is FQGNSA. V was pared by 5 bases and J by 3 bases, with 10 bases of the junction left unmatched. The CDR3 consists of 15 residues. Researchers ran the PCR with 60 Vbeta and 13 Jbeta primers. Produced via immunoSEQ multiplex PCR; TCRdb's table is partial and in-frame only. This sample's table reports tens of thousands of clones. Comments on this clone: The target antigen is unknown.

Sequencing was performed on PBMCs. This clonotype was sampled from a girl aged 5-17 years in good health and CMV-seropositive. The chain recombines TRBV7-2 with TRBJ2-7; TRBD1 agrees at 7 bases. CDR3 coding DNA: TGTGCCAGCAGCGACGGGACAGTACGTGACTACGAGCAGTACTTC. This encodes CASSDGTVRDYEQYF.